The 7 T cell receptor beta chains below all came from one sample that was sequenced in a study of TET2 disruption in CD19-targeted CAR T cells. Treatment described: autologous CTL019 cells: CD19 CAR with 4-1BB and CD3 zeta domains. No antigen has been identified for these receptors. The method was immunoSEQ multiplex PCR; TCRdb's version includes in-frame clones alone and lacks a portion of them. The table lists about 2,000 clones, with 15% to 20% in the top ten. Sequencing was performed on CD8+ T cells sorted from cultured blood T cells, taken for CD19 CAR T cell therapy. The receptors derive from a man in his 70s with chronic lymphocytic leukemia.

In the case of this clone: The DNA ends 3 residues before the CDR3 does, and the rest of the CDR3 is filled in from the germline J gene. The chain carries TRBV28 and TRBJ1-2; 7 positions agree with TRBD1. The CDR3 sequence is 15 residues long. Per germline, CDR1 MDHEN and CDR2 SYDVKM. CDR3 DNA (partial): TGTGCCAGCAGTTTAGGGACAGAGATACCCTACGAG. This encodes CASSLGTEIPYE. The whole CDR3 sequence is CASSLGTEIPYEYTF.

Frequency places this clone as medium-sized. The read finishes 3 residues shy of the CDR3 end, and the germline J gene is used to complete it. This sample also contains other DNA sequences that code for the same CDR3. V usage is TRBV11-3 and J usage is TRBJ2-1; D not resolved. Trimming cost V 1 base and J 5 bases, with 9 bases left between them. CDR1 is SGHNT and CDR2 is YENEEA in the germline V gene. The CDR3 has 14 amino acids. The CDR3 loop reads CASSLAGLNNEQFF. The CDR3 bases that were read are TGTGCCAGCAGCTTAGCTGGTCTAAACAATGAG.

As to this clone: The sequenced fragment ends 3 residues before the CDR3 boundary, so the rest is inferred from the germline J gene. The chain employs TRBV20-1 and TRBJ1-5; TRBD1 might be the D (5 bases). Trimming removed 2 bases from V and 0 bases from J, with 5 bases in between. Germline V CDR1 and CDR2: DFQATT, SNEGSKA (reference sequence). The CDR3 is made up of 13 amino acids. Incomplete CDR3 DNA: TGCAGTGCTAGACAGGGTAGCAATCAGCCC. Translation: CSARQGSNQP. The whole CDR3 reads CSARQGSNQPQHF.

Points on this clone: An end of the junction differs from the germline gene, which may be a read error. CDR3 bases read: TGCGCCAGCAGCCAAAGTTGGGGGCGCGACACCGGGGAG. Translating it yields CASSQSWGRDTGE. The entire CDR3 protein is CASSQSWGRDTGELFF. The rearrangement uses TRBV4-2 and TRBJ2-2, with D perhaps matching TRBD1 (6 bases). The read ends 3 residues before the CDR3 terminus; that terminus is restored from the germline J gene. CDR1 is LGHNA, CDR2 YNFKEQ, per germline. CDR3 length: 16 residues.

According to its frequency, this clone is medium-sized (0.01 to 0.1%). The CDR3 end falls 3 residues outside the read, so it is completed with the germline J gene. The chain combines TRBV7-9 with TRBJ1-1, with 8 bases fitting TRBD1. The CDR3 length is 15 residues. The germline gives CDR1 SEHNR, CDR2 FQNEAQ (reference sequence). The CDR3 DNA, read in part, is TGTGCCAGCAGCGGACATACTAGGGACAGGCTCCCA. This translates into CASSGHTRDRLP. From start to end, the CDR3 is CASSGHTRDRLPAFF.

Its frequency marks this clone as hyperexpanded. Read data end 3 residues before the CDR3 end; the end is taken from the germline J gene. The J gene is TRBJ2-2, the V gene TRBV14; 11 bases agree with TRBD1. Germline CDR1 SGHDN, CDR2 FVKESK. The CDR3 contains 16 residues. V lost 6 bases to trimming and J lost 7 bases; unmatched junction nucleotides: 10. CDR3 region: CASRATGTGGFGELFF. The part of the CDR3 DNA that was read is TGTGCCAGCAGAGCCACCGGGACAGGGGGTTTCGGGGAG.

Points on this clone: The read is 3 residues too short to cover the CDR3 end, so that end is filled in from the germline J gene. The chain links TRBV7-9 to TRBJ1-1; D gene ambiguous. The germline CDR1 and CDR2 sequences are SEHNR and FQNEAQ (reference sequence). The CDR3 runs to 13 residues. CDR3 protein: CASSSSFLYEAFF. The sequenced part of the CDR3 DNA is TGTGCCAGCAGCTCGTCTTTTCTCTACGAG.